Listed here is a single TCR beta chain. Its antigen remains unknown. Generated by immunoSEQ multiplex PCR, the TCRdb table keeps only in-frame clones and is missing some. The data show 85,000 to 130,000 clones, 92% seen once. These data come from a study of siplizumab effects on memory and regulatory T cells. General study findings and limits: Alloreactive clones mapping to unstimulated subsets formed only a minor fraction. Naive T cell populations appeared to exhibit greater diversity than memory cells and appeared to be major alloresponse contributors. Siplizumab produced a significant drop in alloreactive sequences attributable to unstimulated CD4+ memory cells.

Trimming pared 2 bases from V and 3 bases from J, leaving 19 bases between. From germline, CDR1 is SGHAT and CDR2 FQNNGV. The CDR3 spans 17 residues. The clonotype originates from a human donor in good health. The sample taken for sequencing was Tregs sorted from blood. V gene TRBV11-2 combines with J gene TRBJ1-2, with D perhaps TRBD1 (5 bases). CDR3 sequence: CASSLSSGDSPYYGYTF. As DNA, the CDR3 is TGTGCCAGCAGCTTATCGAGTGGAGACAGCCCGTACTATGGCTACACCTTC.